This entry describes one TCR beta chain. The antigen it binds to is not known. No quality values exist for individual bases; no much larger clone is one base distant. Trimming removed 1 base from V and 2 bases from J, leaving 8 bases between the germline ends. Reading the germline V gene (reference sequence) gives CDR1 SGHNT and CDR2 YYREEE. The CDR3 covers 14 residues, taking in both the cysteine and the phenylalanine. CDR3 DNA only is kept here, 42 bases in frame from base 1. This entry is derived from a study of T cells after yellow fever vaccination (dated by TCRdb to the late 2010s). As for the study more broadly: Libraries from fractions with low cell numbers were prepared with the SMART-Seq v4 Ultra Low Input RNA kit. Blood was collected at multiple timepoints before and after primary and secondary immunization, and bulk PBMC replicates and cell subsets were isolated. Bulk TCR alpha and beta repertoires were sequenced longitudinally to track T-cell clones before and after primary and booster YFV17D yellow fever vaccination. The cohort comprised two healthy male donors, one aged 18 to 29 and one aged 30 to 40 years. The research as a whole found: The secondary T-cell response was weaker than the primary response but faster, peaking on day 5 instead of day 15. A small fraction of clonotypes showed up in both the CD4 and CD8 compartments, probably as a result of convergent recombination. Computational filtering was required because FACS-sorted repertoires could contain abundant contaminating clonotypes from the bulk population. Because only a couple of donors were included in the study, the extent to which the findings can be generalized is limited. Most clones expanded after primary vaccination were re-detected after the booster (about 96% of CD4 and around 88% of CD8), suggesting broad memory maintenance.

Sample treatment or condition, as interpreted from the label and publication: live attenuated yellow fever vaccine strain. PBMCs were isolated from peripheral blood using a standard Ficoll-Paque protocol. CD4 and CD8 T-cell fractions were isolated with Dynabeads CD4 and CD8 positive selection kits. RNA was extracted with TriZol from bulk PBMCs, CD4 and CD8 fractions, and dextramer-positive and dextramer-negative fractions. Sequencing used an Illumina NovaSeq 6000. TCR cDNA was synthesized by 5'RACE template switching, through which a universal primer site and unique molecular identifiers were introduced. Priming of cDNA synthesis was performed from both the TCR alpha and TCR beta constant segments. Libraries were amplified in two PCR steps, with sample barcodes and sequencing adapters added in the second step. Sequencing of the libraries was done on either Illumina HiSeq 2500 (2x100 bp) or NovaSeq (2x150 bp). On the study's bioinformatics: MIGEC was used to demultiplex reads and collapse the reads into UMI consensus sequences, and MiXCR was used for V(D)J alignment. Using edgeR on replicate PBMC samples, clonotypes were called vaccine-responding if FDR was below 0.01 and the log2 fold change was above 5 up to day 15. Bulk clonotypes were assigned CD4 or CD8 identity according to which sequenced CD4 or CD8 repertoire held them at higher abundance. Using fastp at Q25 and MiXCR, TCRdb reprocessed the public reads and kept productive beta chains. Every entry covers one CDR3 protein and lists the most common genes and DNA from its rows. TCRdb assigned the V and J calls; the authors' analysis was not used. The sample profile shows under 250,000 distinct CDR3 sequences; around 3.1% of them were found once. The top ten clonotypes cover less than 3.5% of the sample.

This clonotype was obtained from a man aged 18-30 years who received the YFV17D yellow fever vaccine. This specimen consisted of CD4+ T cells sorted from PBMCs, obtained 10 days after the yellow fever booster vaccination. This receptor chain uses TRBV5-4 and TRBJ2-3; a confident D gene designation cannot be given. The CDR3 sequence is CASSLPPVTDTQYF. At the DNA level, the sequence is TGTGCCAGCAGCTTGCCCCCGGTCACAGATACGCAGTATTTT.